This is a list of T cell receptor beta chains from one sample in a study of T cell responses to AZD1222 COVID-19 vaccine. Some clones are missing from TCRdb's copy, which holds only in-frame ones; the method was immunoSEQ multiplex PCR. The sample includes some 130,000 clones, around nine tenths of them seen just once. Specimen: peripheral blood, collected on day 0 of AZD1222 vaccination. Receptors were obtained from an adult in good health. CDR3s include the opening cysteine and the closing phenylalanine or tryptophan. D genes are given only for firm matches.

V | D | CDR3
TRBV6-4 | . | CASKQDSTNEKLFF
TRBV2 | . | CASKRNRENQPQHF
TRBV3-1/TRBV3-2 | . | CASSLAFGTDTQYF
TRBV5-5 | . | CASSLLDSINYGYTF
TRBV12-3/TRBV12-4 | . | CASTARVGTEAFF
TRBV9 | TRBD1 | CASSLRQGNEAFF
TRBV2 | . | CATLDGGTQYF
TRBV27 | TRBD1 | CASSPREGAKGYTF
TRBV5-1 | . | CASSPTVNQPQHF
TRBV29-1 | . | CSVHALGANVLTF
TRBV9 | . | CASSVARGSSGANVLTF
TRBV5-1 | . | CASSLGRGETQYF
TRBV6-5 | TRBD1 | CASSYLGTGGNEQYF
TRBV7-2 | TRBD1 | CASSPGQGTPNTEAFF
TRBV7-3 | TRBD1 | CASSLTGQAISEAFF
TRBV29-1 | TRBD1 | CSVGTGGGDTQYF
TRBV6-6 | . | CASSYTDSTVNSPLHF
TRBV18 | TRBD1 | CASSPFGQGSYGYTF
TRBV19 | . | CASMSDGSYNEQFF
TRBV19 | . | CASSNGARSGGYTF
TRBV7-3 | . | CASSFQGGSYEQYF
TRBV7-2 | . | CASSETISYEQYF
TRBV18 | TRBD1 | CASSPQQGGNYGYTF
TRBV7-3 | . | CASSLQATQSNTEAFF
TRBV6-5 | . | CASSRDPGTGNTIYF
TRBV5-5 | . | CASSSRLLETQYF
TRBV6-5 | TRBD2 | CASRGLAGGPDTQYF
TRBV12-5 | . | CASGGGGETQYF
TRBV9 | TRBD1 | CASSVGVLRQGEFFYEQYF
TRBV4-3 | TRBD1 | CASSQDRGSYEQYF
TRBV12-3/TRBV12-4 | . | CASSLGPYGYTF
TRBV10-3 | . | CAISRGTEQFF
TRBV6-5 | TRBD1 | CASRLTGLETQYF
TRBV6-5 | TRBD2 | CASSHPRGGRYEQYF
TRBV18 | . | CASSPVGTDTQYF
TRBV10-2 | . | CASSERAPPEAFF
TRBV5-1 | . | CASSLLGPLNTEAFF
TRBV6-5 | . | CASTMGTAQETQYF
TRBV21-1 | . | CASSKEVRRSYEQYF
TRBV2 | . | CASSDWGINEQFF
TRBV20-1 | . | CSASLPQGIQPQHF
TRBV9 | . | CASSTTPGGNTEAFF
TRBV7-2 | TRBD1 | CASSLDIQGNYGYTF
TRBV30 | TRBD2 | CASRSWEGTSGRPSGTQYF
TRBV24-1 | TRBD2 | CATSLGGGTDTQYF
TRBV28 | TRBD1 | CASRVPGQGMNTEAFF